This passage covers 6 T cell receptor beta chains from one sample sequenced in a study of T cells after posttransplantation cyclophosphamide. Generated by immunoSEQ multiplex PCR, the TCRdb table keeps only in-frame clones and is missing some. The profile shows about 18,000 clones, less than 90% of them singletons. The sequencing sample was made of memory CD4+ T cells sorted from blood. The origin of the receptors is a man aged 25 to 45 in good health and a related stem cell transplant donor.

CDR3: CASSLTPGAINSPLHF. The CDR3, as DNA: TGTGCCAGCAGCTTAACCCCAGGGGCCATCAATTCACCCCTCCACTTT. V usage is TRBV7-2 and J usage is TRBJ1-6; TRBD1 might be the D (6 bases). This CDR3 region has 16 residues. The germline CDR1 and CDR2 sequences are SGHTA and FQGNSA. The V gene lost 2 bases and the J gene lost 7 bases, with 15 bases spanning the gap.

The V call is TRBV10-3, the J call TRBJ1-6; no clear D. Per the germline V gene, CDR1 is ENHRY and CDR2 is SYGVKD. The CDR3 loop spans 14 amino acids. The V end lost 2 bases, the J end lost 7 bases, and 9 bases lay between the germline ends. Here the CDR3 reads CAISEAGENSPLHF. The CDR3 DNA reads TGTGCCATCAGTGAGGCCGGGGAGAATTCACCCCTCCACTTT.

The chain links TRBV7-9 to TRBJ1-6; TRBD1 is a possible D gene (5 bases). The CDR3 covers 14 residues. The V gene's germline CDR1 is SEHNR and CDR2 FQNEAQ (reference sequence). V lost 3 bases, J lost 6 bases, and 9 bases lay in between. CDR3 sequence reads: CASSFTDINSPLHF. The CDR3 region has the DNA TGTGCCAGCAGCTTCACGGACATTAATTCACCCCTCCACTTT.

The chain uses TRBV11-3 and TRBJ1-2, with D possibly matching TRBD1 (5 bases). CDR3 length: 18 amino acids. Germline CDR1 is SGHNT and CDR2 is YENEEA. With 1 base removed from V and 0 bases from J, the gap between germline ends came to 18 bases. Here the CDR3 reads CASSLVGKLGRANYGYTF. The CDR3, as DNA: TGTGCCAGCAGCTTAGTTGGTAAACTGGGGCGAGCTAACTATGGCTACACCTTC.

The chain couples TRBV28 to TRBJ1-2; a possible D gene is TRBD1 (5 bases). V lost 6 bases and J 4 bases, leaving 9 bases between the germline ends. This CDR3 has 12 amino acids. Germline loops: CDR1 MDHEN, CDR2 SYDVKM. The DNA of the CDR3 is TGTGCCAGCAGGGGAGGGGCCTATGGCTACACCTTC. It encodes CASRGGAYGYTF.

This clone has a handful of counts. The chain uses TRBV27 and TRBJ1-1; D remains ambiguous. CDR3 size: 13 residues. Deletions cut 5 bases from V and 3 bases from J, with 10 bases between. The germline V gene encodes CDR1 MNHEY and CDR2 SMNVEV (reference sequence). The DNA of the CDR3 is TGTGCCAGCAGTATAAACCGGGACACTGAAGCTTTCTTT. It translates to CASSINRDTEAFF.